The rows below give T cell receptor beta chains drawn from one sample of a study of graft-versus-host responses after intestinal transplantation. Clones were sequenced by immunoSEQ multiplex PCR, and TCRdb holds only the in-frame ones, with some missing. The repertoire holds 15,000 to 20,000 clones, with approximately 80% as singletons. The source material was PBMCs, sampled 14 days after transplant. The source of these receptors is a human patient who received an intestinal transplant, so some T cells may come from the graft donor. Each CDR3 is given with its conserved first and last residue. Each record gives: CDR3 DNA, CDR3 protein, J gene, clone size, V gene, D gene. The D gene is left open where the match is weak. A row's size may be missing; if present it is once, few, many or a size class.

TGTGCCACGTCCGCGGGCAGTGGAGAGACCCAGTACTTC,CATSAGSGETQYF,TRBJ2-5,NA,TRBV10-3,NA
TGTGCCAGCAGCTTAACAGGGGATGGACCCCTCCACTTT,CASSLTGDGPLHF,TRBJ1-6,few,TRBV7-6,TRBD1
TGTGCCAGCAGAGCGGGGGGATTCTCCTACAATGAGCAGTTCTTC,CASRAGGFSYNEQFF,TRBJ2-1,once,TRBV28,TRBD2
TGTGCCAGCACCCTCTCGAGGGGCACAGATACGCAGTATTTT,CASTLSRGTDTQYF,TRBJ2-3,few,TRBV2,NA
TGTGCCAGCAGCTTGCCCGCGCAGGGAACCTACGAGCAGTACTTC,CASSLPAQGTYEQYF,TRBJ2-7,NA,TRBV5-5,NA
TGCAGCGTTTACAGGGTGTCGGACTATGGCTACACCTTC,CSVYRVSDYGYTF,TRBJ1-2,NA,TRBV29-1,NA
TGTGCCAGTAGTATAGGGGCAAGGGGGACTGAAGCTTTCTTT,CASSIGARGTEAFF,TRBJ1-1,NA,TRBV19,NA
TGTGCCAGCAGCTTTGAGGGGGCGAACACCGGGGAGCTGTTTTTT,CASSFEGANTGELFF,TRBJ2-2,NA,TRBV13,NA
TGTGCCAGCAGCCCCCACAGGGAGCACAATGAGCAGTTCTTC,CASSPHREHNEQFF,TRBJ2-1,NA,TRBV7-6,NA
TGTGCCAGCAGCCAGCACAGCTATGGCTACACCTTC,CASSQHSYGYTF,TRBJ1-2,NA,TRBV7-6,NA
TGTGCCAGCAGTCCACGGACAGGGGGCACAGATACGCAGTATTTT,CASSPRTGGTDTQYF,TRBJ2-3,NA,TRBV2,TRBD1
TGCAGCGTTGAAGATAGGGACGGGAACACTGAAGCTTTCTTT,CSVEDRDGNTEAFF,TRBJ1-1,NA,TRBV29-1,NA
TGTGCCAGCAGTTTCCTACTAGCGATCACGGGAGGGGCCAACGTCCTGACTTTC,CASSFLLAITGGANVLTF,TRBJ2-6,NA,TRBV5-6,TRBD2
TGTGCCAGCAGCAGGACAGGTGGGGGTGAGACCCAGTACTTC,CASSRTGGGETQYF,TRBJ2-5,NA,TRBV7-3,TRBD1
TGTGCCAGCAGTTTGACCGGGACAGATCCCTATGGCTACACCTTC,CASSLTGTDPYGYTF,TRBJ1-2,NA,TRBV27,TRBD1
TGTGCCAGTAACCCCGGCAGGGGGGCCACCGGGGAGCTGTTTTTT,CASNPGRGATGELFF,TRBJ2-2,NA,TRBV19,NA
TGTGCCAGTAGTATAGTTCCCAGGGATGAGGCCCAGTACTTC,CASSIVPRDEAQYF,TRBJ2-5,NA,TRBV19,NA
TGTGCCAGCAGGGCCACAGGGAACACTGAAGCTTTCTTT,CASRATGNTEAFF,TRBJ1-1,NA,TRBV6-5,NA
TGTGCCAGCAGTGAAGGGGGCATCGTTGCAGCCCAGCATTTT,CASSEGGIVAAQHF,TRBJ1-5,NA,TRBV6-1,NA
TGTGCCAGCAGTGAAGATAGAGGGAGATCCTACGAGCAGTACTTC,CASSEDRGRSYEQYF,TRBJ2-7,NA,TRBV6-1,NA
TGCAGCGTTGAAGTTGGGGACGGGAGATCCTACAATGAGCAGTTCTTC,CSVEVGDGRSYNEQFF,TRBJ2-1,NA,TRBV29-1,NA
TGCGCCAGCAGTGAGTCCTCTAGCGGGGGATTTTTTTATGAGCAGTTCTTC,CASSESSSGGFFYEQFF,TRBJ2-1,NA,TRBV10-2,TRBD2
TGTGCCAGTAGTATAGATGGTTCGGTGGGGGTTTATAACACTGAAGCTTTCTTT,CASSIDGSVGVYNTEAFF,TRBJ1-1,once,TRBV19,NA
TGTGCCAGCAGCTTAAATTATGGGGATGGCTACACCTTC,CASSLNYGDGYTF,TRBJ1-2,NA,TRBV7-6,NA
TGTGCCAGCAGTTTACTCGGGGGATCTTCTTACAATGAGCAGTTCTTC,CASSLLGGSSYNEQFF,TRBJ2-1,NA,TRBV28,NA
TGCGCCAGCAGCCACGACAGCTCCTACGAGCAGTACTTC,CASSHDSSYEQYF,TRBJ2-7,NA,TRBV5-1,NA
TGTGCCAGCAGCTTAAGCTATAGGACAGGTGGGTCTGAAGCTTTCTTT,CASSLSYRTGGSEAFF,TRBJ1-1,NA,TRBV7-2,TRBD1
TGCGCCAGCAGCTATTACGGACAGGGACAGAACACCGGGGAGCTGTTTTTT,CASSYYGQGQNTGELFF,TRBJ2-2,NA,TRBV5-1,TRBD1
TGCGCCAGCACTCACGAGACTGACTCCTACGAGCAGTACTTC,CASTHETDSYEQYF,TRBJ2-7,NA,TRBV5-1,NA
TGTGCCAGCAGCTTGGCCTCTTTCACGGGCAATCAGCCCCAGCATTTT,CASSLASFTGNQPQHF,TRBJ1-5,few,TRBV5-5,NA
TGTGCCAGCAGCTCCGGATCGGGAGAGCAGTACTTC,CASSSGSGEQYF,TRBJ2-7,NA,TRBV13,NA
TGTGCCAGCAGTTTACAGGAAAAACTGTTTTTT,CASSLQEKLFF,TRBJ1-4,NA,TRBV28,NA
TGTGCCAGCAGCTTAGATCGGGGTCGGGACACTGAAGCTTTCTTT,CASSLDRGRDTEAFF,TRBJ1-1,NA,TRBV7-8,NA
TGTGCCATCAGCACCGGGTCTCTCTACGAGCAGTACTTC,CAISTGSLYEQYF,TRBJ2-7,few,TRBV10-3,NA
TGTGCCAGCAGTTTGGCCCAGACAGGGAGGACCGGGGAGCTGTTTTTT,CASSLAQTGRTGELFF,TRBJ2-2,few,TRBV28,NA
TGTGCCAGCAGCTCATGGTTAGCGGGAGATGAGTACGAGCAGTACTTC,CASSSWLAGDEYEQYF,TRBJ2-7,once,TRBV7-8,TRBD2
TGTGCCAGCAGCCCCCCGGGACTAGCGGGAAACATTCAGTACTTC,CASSPPGLAGNIQYF,TRBJ2-4,NA,TRBV13,TRBD2
TGTGCCAGCAGGTCCATCGAGCAGTACTTC,CASRSIEQYF,TRBJ2-7,NA,TRBV2,NA
TGTGCCAGCAGCTTGGGACAGAATAGCAATCAGCCCCAGCATTTT,CASSLGQNSNQPQHF,TRBJ1-5,NA,TRBV7-9,TRBD1
TGCGCCAGCAGCCTTCCATTGACGGTCACCGGGGAGCTGTTTTTT,CASSLPLTVTGELFF,TRBJ2-2,NA,TRBV4-1,NA
TGCGCCAGCAGTGCTGGCAGGAGCTCCTACGAGCAGTACTTC,CASSAGRSSYEQYF,TRBJ2-7,NA,TRBV10-2,NA
TGCGCCAGCAGCCAAGCTGGACAGGGGTCTGATGAGCAGTTCTTC,CASSQAGQGSDEQFF,TRBJ2-1,once,TRBV4-1,TRBD1
TGTGCCAGCAGCTTATTTTCCGCTAGCGGGAATTACAATGAGCAGTTCTTC,CASSLFSASGNYNEQFF,TRBJ2-1,once,TRBV11-2,TRBD2
TGTGCCAGCAGCCAAGGCGAGGGATTCGACAGAACCAATTCACCCCTCCACTTT,CASSQGEGFDRTNSPLHF,TRBJ1-6,NA,TRBV4-2,NA